This T cell receptor beta chain was captured in a study of PD-1 blockade in classical Hodgkin lymphoma. Points from the study as a whole: As was reported, newly diagnosed patients showed lower baseline TCR diversity than healthy donors did.

Deletions cut 3 bases from V and 1 base from J, with 13 bases between. The CDR3 totals 15 residues. The germline CDR1 and CDR2 sequences are SGHTA and FQGNSA. The patients all showed relapse after autologous stem cell transplantation, while their brentuximab vedotin exposure varied. The table came from immunoSEQ multiplex PCR; TCRdb's copy has only in-frame clones and leaves some out. The top ten hold 7% to 9.5% of the sample, which has some 150,000 clones, about 81% seen once. For this clone: What it binds is not known.

This TCR was recovered from a human donor with classical Hodgkin lymphoma. Sequencing was performed on peripheral blood mononuclear cells (PBMCs), taken before the second cycle of nivolumab. J is TRBJ2-7 and V is TRBV7-2; weak D call: TRBD2 (7 bases). Written as DNA, the CDR3 is TGTGCCAGCAGCTTTGGGGGGGGCTCTTCCTACGAGCAGTACTTC. This translates into CASSFGGGSSYEQYF.